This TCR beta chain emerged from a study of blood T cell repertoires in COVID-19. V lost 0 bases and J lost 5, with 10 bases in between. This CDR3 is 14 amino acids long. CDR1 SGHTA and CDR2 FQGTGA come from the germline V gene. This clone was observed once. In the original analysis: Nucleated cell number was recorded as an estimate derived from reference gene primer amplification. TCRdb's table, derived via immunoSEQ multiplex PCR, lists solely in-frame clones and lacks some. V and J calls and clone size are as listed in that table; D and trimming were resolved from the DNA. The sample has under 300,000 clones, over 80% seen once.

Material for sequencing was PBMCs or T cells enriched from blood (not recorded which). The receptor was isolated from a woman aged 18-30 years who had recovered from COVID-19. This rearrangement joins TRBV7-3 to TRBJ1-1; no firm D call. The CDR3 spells CASSLTERGTEAFF. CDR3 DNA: TGTGCCAGCAGCTTAACCGAAAGAGGGACTGAAGCTTTCTTT.